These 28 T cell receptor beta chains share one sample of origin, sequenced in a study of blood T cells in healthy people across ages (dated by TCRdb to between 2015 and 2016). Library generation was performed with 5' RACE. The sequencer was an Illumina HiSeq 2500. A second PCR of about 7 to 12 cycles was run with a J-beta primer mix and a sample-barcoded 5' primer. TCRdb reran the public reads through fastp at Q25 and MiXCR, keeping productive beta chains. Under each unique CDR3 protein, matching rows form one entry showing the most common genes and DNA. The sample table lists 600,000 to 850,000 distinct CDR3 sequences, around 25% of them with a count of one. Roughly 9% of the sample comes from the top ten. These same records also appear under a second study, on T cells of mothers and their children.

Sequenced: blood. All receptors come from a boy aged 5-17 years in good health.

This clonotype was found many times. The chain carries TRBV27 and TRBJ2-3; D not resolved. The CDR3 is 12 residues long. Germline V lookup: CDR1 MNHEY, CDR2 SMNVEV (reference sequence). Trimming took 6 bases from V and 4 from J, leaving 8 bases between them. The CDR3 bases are TGTGCCAGCAGCTTAAGCCCAGATACGCAGTATTTT. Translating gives CASSLSPDTQYF.

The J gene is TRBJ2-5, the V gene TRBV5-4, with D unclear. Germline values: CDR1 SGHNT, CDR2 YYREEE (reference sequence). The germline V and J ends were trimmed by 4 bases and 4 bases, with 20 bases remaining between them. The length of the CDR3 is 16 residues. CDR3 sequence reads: CASSASRAESPETQYF. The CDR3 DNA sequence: TGTGCCAGCAGCGCGAGCCGCGCAGAAAGCCCAGAGACCCAGTACTTC.

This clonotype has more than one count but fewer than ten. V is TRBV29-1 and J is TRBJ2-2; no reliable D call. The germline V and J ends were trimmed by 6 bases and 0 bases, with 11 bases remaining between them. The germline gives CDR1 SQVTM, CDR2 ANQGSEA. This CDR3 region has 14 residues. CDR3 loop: CSVVPDANTGELFF. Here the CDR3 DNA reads TGCAGCGTAGTCCCTGACGCGAACACCGGGGAGCTGTTTTTT.

CDR3 residues: CASSFRLLSYNEQFF. The DNA for the CDR3 is TGTGCCAGCAGTTTCAGGTTGCTCTCCTACAATGAGCAGTTCTTC. J is TRBJ2-1 and V is TRBV12-3 or TRBV12-4; D gene uncertain. CDR3 length: 15 amino acids. V lost 3 bases to trimming and J lost 0 bases, with 9 bases between them.

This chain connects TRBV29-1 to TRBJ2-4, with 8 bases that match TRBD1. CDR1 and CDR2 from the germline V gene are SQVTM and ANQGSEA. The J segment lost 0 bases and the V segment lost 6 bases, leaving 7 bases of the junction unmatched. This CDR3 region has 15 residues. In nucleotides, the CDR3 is TGCAGCGTAGGACAGGGCGAGGCAGCCAAAAACATTCAGTACTTC. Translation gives CSVGQGEAAKNIQYF. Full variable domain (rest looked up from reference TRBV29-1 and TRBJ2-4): SAVISQKPSRDICQRGTSLTIQCQVDSQVTMMFWYRQQPGQSLTLIATANQGSEATYESGFVIDKFPISRPNLTFSTLTVSNMSPEDSSIYLCSVGQGEAAKNIQYFGAGTRLSVL.

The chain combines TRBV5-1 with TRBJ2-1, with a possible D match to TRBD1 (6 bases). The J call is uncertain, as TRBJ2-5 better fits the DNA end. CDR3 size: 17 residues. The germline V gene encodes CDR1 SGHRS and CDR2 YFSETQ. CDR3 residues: CASSLGALTGLRETQYF. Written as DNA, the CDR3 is TGCGCCAGCAGCTTGGGAGCCCTAACAGGGCTGAGGGAGACCCAGTACTTC.

The CDR3 DNA reads as TGTGCCAGCTCACCAGGAGGGGGCGTCGAAAAACTGTTTTTT. Protein sequence: CASSPGGGVEKLFF. The chain employs TRBV18 and TRBJ1-4; 7 nucleotides align to TRBD1. The germline V gene has CDR1 KGHSH and CDR2 LQKENI. V was pared by 2 bases and J by 8 bases, with 5 bases of the junction left unmatched. The CDR3 runs to 14 residues.

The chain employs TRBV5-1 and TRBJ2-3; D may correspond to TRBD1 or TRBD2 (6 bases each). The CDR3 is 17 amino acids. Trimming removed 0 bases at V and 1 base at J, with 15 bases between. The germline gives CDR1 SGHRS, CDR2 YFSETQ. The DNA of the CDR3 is TGCGCCAGCAGCTTGGCTACGGAAGGGGGGCGCACAGATACGCAGTATTTT. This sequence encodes CASSLATEGGRTDTQYF.

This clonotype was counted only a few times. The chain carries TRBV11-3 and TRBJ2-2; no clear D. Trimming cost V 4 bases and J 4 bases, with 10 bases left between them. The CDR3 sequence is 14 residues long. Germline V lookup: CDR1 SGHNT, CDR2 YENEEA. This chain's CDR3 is CASSSPSATGELFF. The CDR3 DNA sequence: TGTGCCAGCAGCTCCCCCTCAGCCACCGGGGAGCTGTTTTTT.

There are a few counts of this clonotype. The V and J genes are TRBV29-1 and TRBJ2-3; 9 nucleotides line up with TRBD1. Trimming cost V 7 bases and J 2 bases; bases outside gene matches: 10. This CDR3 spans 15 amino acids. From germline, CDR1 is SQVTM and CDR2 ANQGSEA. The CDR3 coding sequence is TGCAGCGCCGCCCCCGGGACAGGGAACACAGATACGCAGTATTTT. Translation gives CSAAPGTGNTDTQYF.

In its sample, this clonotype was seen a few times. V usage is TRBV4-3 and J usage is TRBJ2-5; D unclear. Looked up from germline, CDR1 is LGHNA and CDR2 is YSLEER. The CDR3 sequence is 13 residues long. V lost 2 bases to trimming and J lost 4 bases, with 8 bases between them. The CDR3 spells CASSQKVGETQYF. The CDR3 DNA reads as TGCGCCAGCAGCCAAAAGGTTGGAGAGACCCAGTACTTC.

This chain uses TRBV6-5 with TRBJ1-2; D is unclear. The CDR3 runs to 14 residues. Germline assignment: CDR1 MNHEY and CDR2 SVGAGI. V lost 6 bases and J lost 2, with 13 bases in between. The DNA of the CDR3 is TGTGCCAGCAGCCCCTCCATATCCAACTATGGCTACACCTTC. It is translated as CASSPSISNYGYTF.

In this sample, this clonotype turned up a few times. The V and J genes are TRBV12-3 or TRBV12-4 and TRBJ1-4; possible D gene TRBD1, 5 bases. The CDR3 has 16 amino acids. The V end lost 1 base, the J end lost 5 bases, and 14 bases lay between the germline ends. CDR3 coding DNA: TGTGCCAGCAGTTTAGAAAGGGGAATGGCCAATGAAAAACTGTTTTTT. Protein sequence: CASSLERGMANEKLFF.

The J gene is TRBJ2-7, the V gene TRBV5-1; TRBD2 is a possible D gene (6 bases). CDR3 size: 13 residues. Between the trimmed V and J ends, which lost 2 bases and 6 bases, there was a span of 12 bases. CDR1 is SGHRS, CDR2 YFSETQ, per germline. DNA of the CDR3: TGCGCCAGCAGCTTCCGGAGGGACGGCGAGCAGTACTTC. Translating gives CASSFRRDGEQYF.

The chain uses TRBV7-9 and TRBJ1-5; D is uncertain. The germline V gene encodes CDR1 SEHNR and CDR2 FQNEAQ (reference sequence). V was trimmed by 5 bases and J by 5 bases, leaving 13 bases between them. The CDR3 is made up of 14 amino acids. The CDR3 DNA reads TGTGCCAGCAGCGCTGGAGGATTTGATCAGCCCCAGCATTTT. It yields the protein CASSAGGFDQPQHF.

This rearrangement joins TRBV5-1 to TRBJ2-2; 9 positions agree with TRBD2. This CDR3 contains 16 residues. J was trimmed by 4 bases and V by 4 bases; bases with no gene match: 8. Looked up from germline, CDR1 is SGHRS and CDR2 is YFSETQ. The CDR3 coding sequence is TGCGCCAGCAGCACTTGGACTAGCGCTAGCACCGGGGAGCTGTTTTTT. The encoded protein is CASSTWTSASTGELFF.

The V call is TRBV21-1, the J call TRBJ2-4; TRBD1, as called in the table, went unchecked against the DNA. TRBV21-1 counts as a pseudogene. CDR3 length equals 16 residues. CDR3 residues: CASSNGDRGHINIQYF. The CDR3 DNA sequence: TGTGCCAGCAGCAATGGGGATCGGGGGCATATAAACATTCAGTACTTC.

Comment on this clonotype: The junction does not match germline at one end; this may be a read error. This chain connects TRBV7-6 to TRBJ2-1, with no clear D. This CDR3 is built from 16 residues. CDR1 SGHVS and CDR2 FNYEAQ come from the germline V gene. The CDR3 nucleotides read TGTGCCGGCAGCCGTTCTAAGGGCGGCTCTTACAATGAGCAGTTCTTC. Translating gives CAGSRSKGGSYNEQFF.

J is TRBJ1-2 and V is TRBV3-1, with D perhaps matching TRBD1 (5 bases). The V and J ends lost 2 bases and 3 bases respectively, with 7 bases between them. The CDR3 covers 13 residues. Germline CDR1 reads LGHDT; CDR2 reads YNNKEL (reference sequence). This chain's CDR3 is CASSQKTDYGYTF. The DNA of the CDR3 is TGTGCCAGCAGCCAAAAGACAGACTATGGCTACACCTTC.

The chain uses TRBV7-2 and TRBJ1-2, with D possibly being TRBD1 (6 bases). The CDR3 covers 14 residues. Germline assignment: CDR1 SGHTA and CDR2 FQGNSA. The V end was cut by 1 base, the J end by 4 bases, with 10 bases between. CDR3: CASSLVLRGYGYTF. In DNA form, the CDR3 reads TGTGCCAGCAGCTTAGTCCTCAGGGGCTATGGCTACACCTTC.

This CDR3 is CASSLNFGLGDEQYF. In DNA, the CDR3 is TGTGCCAGCAGTTTGAATTTTGGGTTGGGCGACGAGCAGTACTTC. The rearrangement joins TRBV28 to TRBJ2-7; D not resolved. The germline V and J ends were trimmed by 3 bases and 5 bases, with 17 bases remaining between them. This CDR3 spans 15 amino acids. CDR1 and CDR2 from the germline V gene are MDHEN and SYDVKM.

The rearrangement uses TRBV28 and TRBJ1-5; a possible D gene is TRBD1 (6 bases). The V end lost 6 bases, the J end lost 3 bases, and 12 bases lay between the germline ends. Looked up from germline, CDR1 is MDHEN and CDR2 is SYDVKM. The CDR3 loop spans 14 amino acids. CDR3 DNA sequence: TGTGCCAGCAGGAGACAGGTCCCCAATCAGCCCCAGCATTTT. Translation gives CASRRQVPNQPQHF.

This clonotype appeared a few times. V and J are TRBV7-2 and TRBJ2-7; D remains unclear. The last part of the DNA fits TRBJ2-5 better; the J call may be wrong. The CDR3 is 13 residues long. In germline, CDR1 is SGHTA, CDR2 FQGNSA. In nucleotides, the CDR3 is TGTGCCAGCACCCGGGCCTTTGAAGAGACCCAGTACTTC. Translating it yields CASTRAFEETQYF.

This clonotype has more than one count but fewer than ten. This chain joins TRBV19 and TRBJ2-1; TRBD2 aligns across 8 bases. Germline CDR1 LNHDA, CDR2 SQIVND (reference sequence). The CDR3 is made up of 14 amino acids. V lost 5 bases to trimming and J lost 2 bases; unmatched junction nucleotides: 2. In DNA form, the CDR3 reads TGTGCCAGTAGTGCGGGACTAGCCTACAATGAGCAGTTCTTC. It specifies CASSAGLAYNEQFF.

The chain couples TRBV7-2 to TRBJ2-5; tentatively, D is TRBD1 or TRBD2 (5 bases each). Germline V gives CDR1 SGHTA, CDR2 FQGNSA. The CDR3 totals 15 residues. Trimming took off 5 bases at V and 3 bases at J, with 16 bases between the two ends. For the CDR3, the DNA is TGTGCCAGCAGCCCCGGGGCAGGTTACAAAGAGACCCAGTACTTC. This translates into CASSPGAGYKETQYF.

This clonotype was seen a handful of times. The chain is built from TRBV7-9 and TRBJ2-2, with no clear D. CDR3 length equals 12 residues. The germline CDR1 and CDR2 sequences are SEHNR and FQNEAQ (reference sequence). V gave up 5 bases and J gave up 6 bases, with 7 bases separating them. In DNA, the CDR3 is TGTGCCAGCAGCCAGAGGCCCGGGGAGCTGTTTTTT. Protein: CASSQRPGELFF.

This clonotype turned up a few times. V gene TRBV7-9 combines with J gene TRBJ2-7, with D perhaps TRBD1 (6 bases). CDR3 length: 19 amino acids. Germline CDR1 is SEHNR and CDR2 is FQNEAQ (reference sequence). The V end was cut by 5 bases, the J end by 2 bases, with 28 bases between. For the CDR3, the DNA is TGTGCCAGCAGCAACCCGGTCCCGGACAGAACGGGCGTCCCCTACGAGCAGTACTTC. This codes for CASSNPVPDRTGVPYEQYF.

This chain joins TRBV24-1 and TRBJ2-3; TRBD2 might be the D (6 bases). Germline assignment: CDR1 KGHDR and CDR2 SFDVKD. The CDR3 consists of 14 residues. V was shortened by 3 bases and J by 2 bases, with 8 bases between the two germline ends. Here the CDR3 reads CATSDPDYTDTQYF. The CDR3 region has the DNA TGTGCCACCAGTGATCCGGACTACACAGATACGCAGTATTTT.